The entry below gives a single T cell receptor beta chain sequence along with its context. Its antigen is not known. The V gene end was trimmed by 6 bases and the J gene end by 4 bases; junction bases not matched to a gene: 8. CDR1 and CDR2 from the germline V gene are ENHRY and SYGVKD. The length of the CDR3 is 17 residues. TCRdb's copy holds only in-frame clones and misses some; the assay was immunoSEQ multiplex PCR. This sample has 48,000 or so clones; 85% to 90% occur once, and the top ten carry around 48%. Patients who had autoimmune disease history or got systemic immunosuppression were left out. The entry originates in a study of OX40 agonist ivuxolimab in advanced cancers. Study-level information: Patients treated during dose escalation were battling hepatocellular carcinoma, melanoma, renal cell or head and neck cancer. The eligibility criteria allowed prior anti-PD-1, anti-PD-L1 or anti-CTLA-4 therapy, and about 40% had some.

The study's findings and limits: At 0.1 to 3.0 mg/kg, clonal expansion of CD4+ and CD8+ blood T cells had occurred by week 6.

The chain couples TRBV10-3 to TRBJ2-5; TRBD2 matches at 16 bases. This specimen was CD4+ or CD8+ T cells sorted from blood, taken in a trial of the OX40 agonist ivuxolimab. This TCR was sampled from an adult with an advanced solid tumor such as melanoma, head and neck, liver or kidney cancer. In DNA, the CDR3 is TGTGCCATCAGACCGGGACTAGCGGGGGGGCCTGTAGAGACCCAGTACTTC. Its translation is CAIRPGLAGGPVETQYF.